This T cell receptor (beta chain) was identified in a study of response to subunit inactivated influenza vaccine. Study observations and caveats: It was suggested by the authors that few new T cells are recruited by each seasonal influenza vaccination.

Trimming removed 11 bases from V and 3 bases from J, with 10 bases in between. The V gene's germline CDR1 is LGHDT and CDR2 YNNKEL (reference sequence). This CDR3 has 11 residues. TCRdb re-called the RT-PCR reads through MiXCR, storing one row per CDR3 protein. Here the sample spans about 800,000 distinct CDR3 sequences, around 20% being singletons. To note about this clonotype: Its matching antigen is unknown.

The source of this sequence is a man aged 50 or older who received an inactivated influenza vaccine. Material: PBMCs from blood, obtained less than 6 days after vaccination. The gene calls are TRBV3-1 and TRBJ1-1, with D maybe TRBD1 (6 bases). The CDR3 DNA follows: TGTGCCGCCAAGGGGGACACTGAAGCTTTCTTT. Amino acid sequence: CAAKGDTEAFF.